This T cell receptor (beta chain) was sequenced for a study of vaccination and CD4 T cells after COVID-19. The wider study: Samples taken post-COVID came a median 101 days after diagnosis, ranging from 35 to 161. Stimuli were overlapping spike peptide pools of SARS-CoV-2 and three common cold coronaviruses (HCoV-NL63, HCoV-OC43, HCoV-229E). At a median approximately 71 days (range 14 to 241) after dose two, post-vaccine samples were obtained. Study-wide findings and caveats: In convalescent patients, a median approximately 83% of post-vaccine SARS-CoV-2-reactive clones appeared only after vaccination.

Cultured CD4+ T-cell DNA underwent Oncomine TCR Beta short-read sequencing. Each CDR3 protein gets one entry after TCRdb re-called the PCR reads with MiXCR. This sample has over 15,000 distinct CDR3 sequences, with 45% to 60% found just once. Comment on this clonotype: The antigen is not known.

Treatment given: roughly 11-day PBMC culture with coronavirus spike peptide pools or control peptides (ViraFEST assay). The germline CDR1 and CDR2 sequences are SGHRS and YFSETQ. V lost 2 bases to trimming and J lost 3 bases, with 5 bases between them. This CDR3 is 13 amino acids long. This receptor was taken from a human donor who had recovered from COVID-19. Sample: CD4+ T cells from blood, cultured in vitro, taken after SARS-CoV-2 vaccination. This chain connects TRBV5-1 to TRBJ2-2, with D unclear. For the CDR3, the DNA is TGCGCCAGCAGCTTCAGGTACACCGGGGAGCTGTTTTTT. Translation gives CASSFRYTGELFF.